This T cell receptor (beta chain) appears in the sequencing data of a study of memory CD4+ T cells and cytomegalovirus serostatus. Across the whole study: This sample comes from healthy Belgian adults, 9 CMV seropositive, 24 seronegative.

Authors' methods: After removing out-of-frame reads, 2 million to 2.5 million distinct TCRbeta sequences remained. Data came from immunoSEQ multiplex PCR; TCRdb stores just in-frame clones and leaves some out. The DNA gave D and trimming, while V, J and clone size come from that table. The sample records approximately 88,000 clones, 80% being singletons. Single viable CD3+CD4+CD8-CD45RO+ cells were sorted as the memory CD4+ T cells. The sequencing input was memory CD4+ T cells from blood. The receptor comes from an adult in good health and CMV-seropositive.

The CDR3 DNA reads as TGCAGCGTTGAGGCACAGACCTTACAGTTCTTC. It specifies CSVEAQTLQFF. This chain joins TRBV29-1 and TRBJ2-1; the D is unclear. V was trimmed by 3 bases and J by 13 bases, leaving 13 bases between them. The CDR3 sequence is 11 residues long. Germline CDR1 is SQVTM and CDR2 is ANQGSEA.